These T cell receptor beta chains were read from a single sample in a study of blood T cell repertoires in COVID-19. Sequenced by immunoSEQ multiplex PCR; TCRdb stores in-frame clones only, minus some. The repertoire holds nearly 200,000 clones, about 83% seen once, with roughly 5% in the top ten. Material: peripheral blood. These receptors were taken from an older woman with active or convalescent COVID-19. The CDR3 runs from the conserved cysteine through the conserved F or W. The D gene is left open where the match is weak. Clone size is stated in some rows and not others, as once, few, many or a class when expanded.

size	V	D	J	CDR3	DNA
NA	TRBV7-3	NA	TRBJ2-6	CASGRDSGANVLTF	TGTGCCAGCGGGCGGGACTCTGGGGCCAACGTCCTGACTTTC
few	TRBV29-1	NA	TRBJ2-5	CSVSPQGGETQYF	TGCAGCGTCAGCCCGCAGGGGGGAGAGACCCAGTACTTC
NA	TRBV2	NA	TRBJ2-3	CASSEARHQTDTQYF	TGTGCCAGCAGTGAAGCACGCCACCAGACAGATACGCAGTATTTT
NA	TRBV18	TRBD1	TRBJ2-2	CASSQEGASTGELFF	TGTGCCAGCTCACAAGAGGGGGCGAGTACCGGGGAGCTGTTTTTT
NA	TRBV5-1	TRBD2	TRBJ2-3	CASSLAQRETTDTQYF	TGCGCCAGCAGCTTGGCCCAGCGGGAGACCACAGATACGCAGTATTTT
NA	TRBV5-1	TRBD1	TRBJ2-6	CASSPNRQGEASGANVLTF	TGCGCCAGCAGCCCAAACCGACAGGGGGAAGCTTCTGGGGCCAACGTCCTGACTTTC
NA	TRBV2	NA	TRBJ2-7	CASRNTGNSYEQYF	TGTGCCAGCAGGAACACAGGGAATTCTTACGAGCAGTACTTC
NA	TRBV18	NA	TRBJ2-2	CASSPRLAVMGELFF	TGTGCCAGCTCACCACGGCTAGCTGTCATGGGGGAGCTGTTTTTT
once	TRBV2	TRBD2	TRBJ2-1	CATAGAYNEQFF	TGTGCCACCGCGGGGGCCTACAATGAGCAGTTCTTC
NA	TRBV28	TRBD1	TRBJ1-4	CASILSGGANEKLFF	TGTGCCAGCATCCTATCAGGGGGAGCTAATGAAAAACTGTTTTTT
NA	TRBV5-4	TRBD2	TRBJ2-1	CASSSKTSGSGNEQFF	TGTGCCAGCAGCTCGAAGACTAGCGGGAGTGGCAATGAGCAGTTCTTC
NA	TRBV21-1	NA	TRBJ2-3	CASSKVGSRF	TGTGCCAGCAGCAAAGTGGGCAGTAGATTT
NA	TRBV4-2	NA	TRBJ2-3	CASSQGNRRGASGDTQYF	TGTGCCAGCAGCCAAGGGAACAGGAGGGGAGCTTCGGGAGATACGCAGTATTTT
once	TRBV6-6	NA	TRBJ1-2	CASSYEGRHYGYTF	TGTGCCAGCAGTTACGAGGGCCGGCACTATGGCTACACCTTC
NA	TRBV7-2	NA	TRBJ1-2	CASSLTTNYGYTF	TGTGCCAGCAGCTTAACTACTAACTATGGCTACACCTTC
NA	TRBV5-4	TRBD1	TRBJ1-1	CASSGDRDRGGTEAFF	TGTGCCAGCAGCGGTGACAGGGACAGGGGCGGCACTGAAGCTTTCTTT
NA	TRBV7-9	NA	TRBJ2-2	CASRKDTGNTGELFF	TGTGCCAGCAGGAAGGACACGGGGAACACCGGGGAGCTGTTTTTT
NA	TRBV2	TRBD2	TRBJ2-7	CASMSGTPYEQYF	TGTGCCAGTATGAGCGGGACCCCCTACGAGCAGTACTTC
NA	TRBV19	NA	TRBJ1-5	CASTLGRQGLPLSNQPQHF	TGTGCCAGTACCCTCGGGCGCCAGGGGTTGCCCTTAAGCAATCAGCCCCAGCATTTT
NA	TRBV11-3	TRBD1	TRBJ2-3	CASSTPDRVSTDTQYF	TGTGCCAGCAGCACCCCGGACAGGGTTTCCACAGATACGCAGTATTTT
NA	TRBV2	TRBD1	TRBJ1-4	CASSTSGTGLEKLFF	TGTGCCAGCAGTACCTCCGGGACAGGGCTTGAAAAACTGTTTTTT
NA	TRBV6-5	NA	TRBJ2-7	CASRHEVGRDEQYF	TGTGCCAGCAGACACGAGGTTGGTCGGGACGAGCAGTACTTC
NA	TRBV21-1	NA	TRBJ2-3	CASPKGHTDTQYF	TGTGCCAGCCCGAAGGGACACACAGATACGCAGTATTTT
NA	TRBV7-3	NA	TRBJ2-3	CASSLDRSTDTQYF	TGTGCCAGCAGCTTAGACAGAAGCACAGATACGCAGTATTTT
once	TRBV2	NA	TRBJ1-1	CASSGVGRTEAFF	TGTGCCAGCAGTGGTGTCGGGAGGACTGAAGCTTTCTTT
NA	TRBV19	NA	TRBJ1-2	CASSIRGSGYTF	TGTGCCAGTAGTATCCGGGGGAGTGGCTACACCTTC
NA	TRBV15	TRBD2	TRBJ2-7	CATSRGTSGSYEQYF	TGTGCCACCAGCAGAGGGACTAGCGGGAGTTACGAGCAGTACTTC
NA	TRBV7-2	TRBD1	TRBJ1-1	CASSLALQGTEAFF	TGTGCCAGCAGCTTAGCCCTACAGGGGACTGAAGCTTTCTTT